The entry below gives a single T cell receptor (beta chain) sequence along with its context. The antigen is undetermined. This specimen includes other DNA sequences encoding the same CDR3. The data derive from a study of shared clonotypes between healthy human individuals. Findings and caveats of the study: The study found about 5% of naive CD4 clonotypes shared across several donors.

Naive CD8 cells were CD45RO-negative, positively selected for CCR7, excluding terminally differentiated effector memory CD45RA+ cells. CDR3 length equals 12 residues. V was shortened by 3 bases and J by 10 bases, with 10 bases between the two germline ends. CDR1 and CDR2 (germline): MNHEY, SMNVEV (reference sequence). The assay was immunoSEQ multiplex PCR, and TCRdb's table has in-frame clones only and misses some. The repertoire holds some 2 million clones, with about 95% as singletons. The chain links TRBV27 to TRBJ2-1, with a weak D call TRBD1 (6 bases). The sequenced material came from naive CD8+ T cells sorted from blood. The TCR originated in a man between 18 and 35 years old in good health. The CDR3 DNA reads as TGTGCCAGCAGTTTTAGGGGGAACGAGCAGTTCTTC. Translation: CASSFRGNEQFF.